The 21 T cell receptor beta chains given below trace back to one sample, sequenced in a study of blood T cell repertoires in COVID-19. This table comes from immunoSEQ multiplex PCR, and its TCRdb copy is limited to in-frame clones, with some not included. This repertoire shows 250,000 or so clones, roughly four fifths found once; its top ten account for roughly 1.9%. Material for sequencing was peripheral blood. The receptor set was obtained from a young man who had recovered from COVID-19.

J is TRBJ2-3 and V is TRBV10-1, with 8 bases matching TRBD2. Germline CDR1 is WNHNN and CDR2 is SYGVQD (reference sequence). This CDR3 is 16 amino acids long. J was trimmed by 3 bases and V by 3 bases; bases with no gene match: 8. The CDR3 sequence: CASSETSGGRTDTQYF. CDR3 in DNA: TGCGCCAGCAGTGAAACCAGCGGGGGCCGTACAGATACGCAGTATTTT.

The J gene is TRBJ2-5, the V gene TRBV4-1; D unresolved. Germline assignment: CDR1 MGHRA and CDR2 YSYEKL. The CDR3 totals 17 residues. The germline V and J ends were trimmed by 1 base and 5 bases, with 20 bases remaining between them. The CDR3 spells CASSQVISGRQKETQYF. The CDR3 region has the DNA TGCGCCAGCAGCCAAGTGATTAGTGGCAGGCAGAAGGAGACCCAGTACTTC.

Notes on this clone: The sample holds other DNA sequences that translate to the same CDR3. The chain uses TRBV27 and TRBJ1-1, with D possibly matching TRBD1 (5 bases). Trimming left V 3 bases short and J 5 bases short, with 10 bases between. Germline V gene data show CDR1 as MNHEY and CDR2 as SMNVEV (reference sequence). This CDR3 is 13 amino acids long. Written as DNA, the CDR3 is TGTGCCAGCAGTTTGGGGGGGGGTACTGAAGCTTTCTTT. It translates to CASSLGGGTEAFF.

The chain has TRBV5-4 and TRBJ1-1; D is unclear. The V end was cut by 0 bases, the J end by 7 bases, with 13 bases between. The CDR3 contains 14 residues. Germline V gene lookup returns CDR1 SGHNT and CDR2 YYREEE (reference sequence). The CDR3 spells CASSLVGRDGEAFF. The CDR3 nucleotides read TGTGCCAGCAGCTTGGTAGGGAGGGATGGTGAAGCTTTCTTT.

The chain recombines TRBV12-3 or TRBV12-4 with TRBJ1-2; D is unclear. Trimming shortened V by 6 bases and J by 3 bases, and 8 bases separated the two germline ends. The CDR3 is 12 amino acids. CDR3 sequence (DNA): TGTGCCAGCAGCGACGGGGACTATGGCTACACCTTC. Its protein is CASSDGDYGYTF.

This sequence joins TRBV19 and TRBJ1-5; a possible D gene is TRBD1 (6 bases). The CDR3 has 15 residues. Germline V gene data show CDR1 as LNHDA and CDR2 as SQIVND (reference sequence). V dropped 3 bases and J dropped 6 bases, with 15 bases sitting between them. CDR3 loop: CASSINRDVSQPQHF. CDR3 in DNA: TGTGCCAGTAGTATTAACAGGGATGTCAGTCAGCCCCAGCATTTT.

This clone was picked up one time. The J gene is TRBJ1-6, the V gene TRBV2, with D maybe TRBD1 (6 bases). The germline V gene encodes CDR1 SNHLY and CDR2 FYNNEI. The CDR3 is 13 amino acids. V was shortened by 7 bases and J by 11 bases, with 15 bases between the two germline ends. The CDR3 DNA sequence: TGTGCCAGCAATCTCCGACAGGTTACACCCCTCCACTTT. Its translation: CASNLRQVTPLHF.

This sequence joins TRBV28 and TRBJ2-7, with TRBD1 as a possible D gene (6 bases). Germline V gives CDR1 MDHEN, CDR2 SYDVKM. CDR3 length equals 12 residues. The V end was cut by 5 bases, the J end by 12 bases, with 17 bases between. The CDR3 DNA is TGTGCCAGCAGTCGCCGGGACACGGGTTGGTACTTC. Its translation: CASSRRDTGWYF. The full variable domain, in which reference TRBV28 and TRBJ2-7 provide the parts outside the CDR3, is DVKVTQSSRYLVKRTGEKVFLECVQDMDHENMFWYRQDPGLGLRLIYFSYDVKMKEKGDIPEGYSVSREKKERFSLILESASTNQTSMYLCASSRRDTGWYFGPGTRLTVT.

The chain combines TRBV7-8 with TRBJ1-5; 7 nucleotides match TRBD1. This CDR3 has 16 amino acids. Looked up from germline, CDR1 is SGHVS and CDR2 is FQNEAQ. With V trimmed by 8 bases and J by 7 bases, 17 bases remained unmatched. For the CDR3, the DNA is TGTGCCAGCTCGTTAGGCTATGACAGGGCAAAACAGCCCCAGCATTTT. Encoded protein: CASSLGYDRAKQPQHF.

The chain joins TRBV7-9 to TRBJ1-2; 7 bases are a match to TRBD1. Germline CDR1 and CDR2: SEHNR and FQNEAQ (reference sequence). J lost 5 bases, V lost 5 bases, and 8 bases had no gene match. The CDR3 runs 14 residues. DNA of the CDR3: TGTGCCAGCAGCCCGGGGACAGAGAGTTATGGCTACACCTTC. Amino acid sequence: CASSPGTESYGYTF.

The genes are TRBV6-5 and TRBJ2-7; the D is unclear. CDR1 is MNHEY and CDR2 is SVGAGI in the germline V gene. This CDR3 has 12 residues. V was pared by 4 bases and J by 3 bases, with 7 bases between. The CDR3 protein is CASSSQIYEQYV. DNA for the CDR3: TGTGCCAGCAGTTCACAGATCTACGAGCAGTACGTC.

V is TRBV6-5 and J is TRBJ2-1, with D maybe TRBD2 (5 bases). Germline V gives CDR1 MNHEY, CDR2 SVGAGI. The V end lost 6 bases, the J end lost 0 bases, and 12 bases lay between the germline ends. The CDR3 has 15 residues. The CDR3 protein is CASRSPGSSYNEQFF. The CDR3, as DNA: TGTGCCAGCAGATCACCGGGGAGCTCCTACAATGAGCAGTTCTTC.

This clone was detected once. The V gene is TRBV6-1, the J gene TRBJ2-7; 8 nucleotides match TRBD1. Trimming took 1 base from V and 11 from J; bases not matched to a gene: 7. CDR3 length equals 13 residues. CDR1 and CDR2 from the germline V gene are MNHNS and SASEGT. In nucleotides, the CDR3 is TGTGCCAGCAGTGAAGACAGGGGGGCGGCCGAGTACTTC. Translating it yields CASSEDRGAAEYF.

The gene calls are TRBV7-9 and TRBJ2-1; 14 positions agree with TRBD2. The germline V gene encodes CDR1 SEHNR and CDR2 FQNEAQ (reference sequence). V lost 5 bases, J lost 9 bases, and 9 bases stayed unmatched. The CDR3 has 16 residues. The CDR3 DNA sequence: TGTGCCAGCAGCACGACGACTAGCGGGGGGGCCGGTGAGCAGTTCTTC. Protein product: CASSTTTSGGAGEQFF.

This chain links TRBV6-5 with TRBJ1-1; D remains unclear. This CDR3 has 14 residues. V dropped 2 bases and J dropped 6 bases, with 13 bases sitting between them. CDR1 is MNHEY, CDR2 SVGAGI, per germline. DNA for the CDR3: TGTGCCAGCAGTTACCAGACCGGGTTGGCTGAAGCTTTCTTT. The encoded protein is CASSYQTGLAEAFF.

This clone came up a few times. The chain links TRBV27 to TRBJ1-6; D may be TRBD1 (6 bases). Trimming took off 6 bases at V and 12 bases at J, with 15 bases between the two ends. The CDR3 covers 13 residues. The germline V gene encodes CDR1 MNHEY and CDR2 SMNVEV (reference sequence). The CDR3 is CASRQGQGQPLHF. CDR3 nucleotides: TGTGCCAGCAGACAGGGTCAGGGTCAACCCCTCCACTTT.

The V call is TRBV5-5, the J call TRBJ1-1; TRBD1 is a possible D gene (5 bases). The CDR3 totals 14 residues. V lost 5 bases and J lost 0, with 11 bases in between. The germline V gene encodes CDR1 SGHKS and CDR2 YYEKEE (reference sequence). The CDR3 protein is CASRTGSLNTEAFF. CDR3 nucleotide sequence: TGTGCCAGCAGAACAGGTTCTTTGAACACTGAAGCTTTCTTT.

The chain combines TRBV18 with TRBJ1-2; D not resolved. CDR1 KGHSH and CDR2 LQKENI come from the germline V gene. With 3 bases removed from V and 4 bases from J, the gap between germline ends came to 15 bases. The length of the CDR3 is 15 residues. The CDR3 reads CASSPPGPLGYGYTF. The DNA of the CDR3 is TGTGCCAGCTCACCCCCGGGCCCACTAGGCTATGGCTACACCTTC.

The rearrangement links TRBV7-2 to TRBJ2-7; 11 nucleotides align to TRBD1. Germline trimming cut 4 bases from V and 3 bases from J; bases unmatched to any gene: 2. The CDR3 extends over 14 amino acids. Per germline, CDR1 SGHTA and CDR2 FQGNSA. CDR3 in amino acids: CASSWGTGGYEQYF. CDR3 nucleotide sequence: TGTGCCAGCAGCTGGGGGACAGGGGGCTACGAGCAGTACTTC.

This chain links TRBV18 with TRBJ2-7; 8 bases align to TRBD2. V trimming: 3 bases; J trimming: 6 bases; junction bases outside the gene matches: 13. Germline-derived CDR1 and CDR2 are KGHSH and LQKENI. The CDR3 covers 16 residues. CDR3 bases: TGTGCCAGCTCACCCCCAAGCGGGGGCCCCGTCGGCGAGCAGTACTTC. Residues: CASSPPSGGPVGEQYF.

The chain is built from TRBV19 and TRBJ1-1, with D perhaps TRBD1 (6 bases). The V and J ends lost 6 bases and 5 bases respectively, with 19 bases between them. The CDR3 runs to 15 residues. Germline V gene lookup returns CDR1 LNHDA and CDR2 SQIVND (reference sequence). The CDR3 sequence: CASSPLGTGRTEAFF. CDR3 DNA sequence: TGTGCCAGTAGCCCTTTAGGCACAGGGCGGACTGAAGCTTTCTTT.